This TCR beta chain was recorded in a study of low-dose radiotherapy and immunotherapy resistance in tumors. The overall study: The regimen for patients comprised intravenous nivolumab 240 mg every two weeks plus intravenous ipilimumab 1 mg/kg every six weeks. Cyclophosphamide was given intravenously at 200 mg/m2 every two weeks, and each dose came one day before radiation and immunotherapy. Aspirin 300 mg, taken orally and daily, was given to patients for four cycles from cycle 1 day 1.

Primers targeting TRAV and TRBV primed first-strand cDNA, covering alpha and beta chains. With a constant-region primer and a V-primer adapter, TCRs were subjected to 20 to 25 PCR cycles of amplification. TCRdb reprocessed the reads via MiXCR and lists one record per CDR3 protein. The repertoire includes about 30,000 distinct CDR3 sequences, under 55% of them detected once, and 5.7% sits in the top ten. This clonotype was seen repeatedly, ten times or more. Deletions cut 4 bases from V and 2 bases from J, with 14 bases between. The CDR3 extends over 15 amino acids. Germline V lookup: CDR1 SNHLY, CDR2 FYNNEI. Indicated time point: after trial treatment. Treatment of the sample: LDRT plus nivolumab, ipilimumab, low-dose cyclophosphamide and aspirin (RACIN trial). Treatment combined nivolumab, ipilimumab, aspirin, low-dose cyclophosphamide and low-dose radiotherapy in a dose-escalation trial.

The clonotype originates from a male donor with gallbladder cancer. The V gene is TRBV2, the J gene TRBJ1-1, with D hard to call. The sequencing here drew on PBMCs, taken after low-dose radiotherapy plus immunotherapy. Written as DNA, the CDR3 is TGTGCCAGCAGTGTGGCTCGGAAAATTAACACTGAAGCTTTCTTT. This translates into CASSVARKINTEAFF.